Shown below are 15 T cell receptor beta chains from a single sample sequenced in a study of T cell responses to AZD1222 COVID-19 vaccine. TCRdb's table, derived via immunoSEQ multiplex PCR, lists solely in-frame clones and lacks some. The sample lists 150,000 to 200,000 clones; 92% were seen once. Sample: peripheral blood, taken on day 0 of MenACWY control vaccination. These receptors were taken from an adult in good health.

The chain employs TRBV19 and TRBJ2-7; 7 bases are a match to TRBD1. Germline CDR1 LNHDA, CDR2 SQIVND (reference sequence). The junction had 13 bases not matched to a gene; V was cut back by 5 bases and J by 6 bases. The length of the CDR3 is 15 residues. The chain's CDR3 is CASSGDRQGKFEQYF. As DNA, the CDR3 is TGTGCCAGTAGTGGGGATCGACAGGGAAAATTCGAGCAGTACTTC.

CDR3 protein: CASSPRSAQSSYEQYF. The DNA for the CDR3 is TGTGCCAGCAGCCCCCGTAGCGCACAGAGCTCCTACGAGCAGTACTTC. The rearrangement links TRBV4-2 to TRBJ2-7; D is perhaps TRBD2 (5 bases). The CDR3 is 16 amino acids. Looked up from germline, CDR1 is LGHNA and CDR2 is YNFKEQ. Trimming removed 4 bases at V and 0 bases at J, with 16 bases between.

V and J are TRBV7-9 and TRBJ1-1; D remains unclear. Germline lookup yields CDR1 SEHNR and CDR2 FQNEAQ (reference sequence). The CDR3 is 16 amino acids. V was clipped by 4 bases and J by 2 bases, with 17 bases between them. CDR3 sequence: CASSSDGAAANTEAFF. Here the CDR3 DNA reads TGTGCCAGCAGCTCCGACGGAGCGGCCGCTAACACTGAAGCTTTCTTT.

The chain links TRBV7-2 to TRBJ2-7, with D unresolved. With 1 base removed from V and 2 bases from J, the gap between germline ends came to 6 bases. The CDR3 length is 13 residues. Germline loops: CDR1 SGHTA, CDR2 FQGNSA. CDR3 bases: TGTGCCAGCAGCTTAGGGGCCCCCTACGAGCAGTACTTC. Translation gives CASSLGAPYEQYF.

The rearrangement uses TRBV6-6 and TRBJ1-4, with D maybe TRBD1 (5 bases). Germline CDR1 and CDR2: MNHNY and SVGAGI (reference sequence). This CDR3 is built from 13 residues. V dropped 7 bases and J dropped 8 bases, with 14 bases sitting between them. CDR3 sequence: CASTGQGTEKLFF. The CDR3 DNA sequence: TGTGCCAGCACCGGGCAAGGGACGGAAAAACTGTTTTTT.

The CDR3 here is CASSPSGANVLTF. As DNA, the CDR3 is TGTGCCAGCAGCCCATCTGGGGCCAACGTCCTGACTTTC. V and J are TRBV7-2 and TRBJ2-6; the D is unclear. V dropped 5 bases and J dropped 1 base, with 3 bases sitting between them. Germline CDR1 reads SGHTA; CDR2 reads FQGNSA. This CDR3 contains 13 residues.

V is TRBV6-5 and J is TRBJ2-1; the D is unclear. Looked up from germline, CDR1 is MNHEY and CDR2 is SVGAGI. Trimming pared 0 bases from V and 5 bases from J, leaving 11 bases between. The CDR3 runs 15 residues. CDR3 amino acids: CASSYSEARDNEQFF. DNA of the CDR3: TGTGCCAGCAGTTACTCGGAAGCGAGAGACAATGAGCAGTTCTTC.

Comment on this clone: The junction shows a germline mismatch at one end, possibly a read error. The gene calls are TRBV3-1 (or the pseudogene TRBV3-2) and TRBJ1-1, with D unresolved. The germline gives CDR1 LGHDT, CDR2 YNNKEL (reference sequence). The CDR3 runs to 14 residues. CDR3 bases: TGTGCCAGCAGCCACCACGGGATGAAGACTGAAGCTTTCTTT. Its protein product is CASSHHGMKTEAFF.

V usage is TRBV15 and J usage is TRBJ2-1, with D uncertain. Germline V lookup: CDR1 LNHNV, CDR2 YYDKDF (reference sequence). The V and J ends lost 0 bases and 4 bases respectively, with 13 bases between them. There are 16 residues in the CDR3. The CDR3 protein is CATSRDREIGYNEQFF. In DNA, the CDR3 is TGTGCCACCAGCAGAGATCGCGAGATCGGGTACAATGAGCAGTTCTTC.

The J gene is TRBJ2-5, the V gene TRBV14; D might be TRBD2 (5 bases). This CDR3 region has 15 residues. Germline assignment: CDR1 SGHDN and CDR2 FVKESK. Between the trimmed V and J ends, which lost 0 bases and 1 base, there was a span of 9 bases. CDR3 sequence: CASSQEERPQETQYF. In DNA, the CDR3 is TGTGCCAGCAGCCAAGAAGAGCGGCCCCAAGAGACCCAGTACTTC.

V usage is TRBV9 and J usage is TRBJ2-7; perhaps TRBD2 as D (5 bases). The CDR3 contains 14 residues. The germline V gene encodes CDR1 SGDLS and CDR2 YYNGEE. V gave up 2 bases and J gave up 2 bases, with 11 bases separating them. CDR3 in DNA: TGTGCCAGCAGCGTGACTACGATCCCCTACGAGCAGTACTTC. Translating gives CASSVTTIPYEQYF.

V usage is TRBV7-9 and J usage is TRBJ2-1; 13 bases match TRBD2. Germline loops: CDR1 SEHNR, CDR2 FQNEAQ (reference sequence). The CDR3 length is 19 residues. Germline trimming cut 2 bases from V and 2 bases from J; bases unmatched to any gene: 9. CDR3 sequence (DNA): TGTGCCAGCAGCTTATCCGGCGGACTAGCGGGAGCTCCCTACAATGAGCAGTTCTTC. This sequence encodes CASSLSGGLAGAPYNEQFF.

Only a few counts were recorded for this clone. The rearrangement joins TRBV2 to TRBJ1-2; no clear D. V shed 1 base and J shed 5 bases, with 8 bases lying between them. This CDR3 spans 13 amino acids. CDR1 SNHLY and CDR2 FYNNEI come from the germline V gene. The CDR3 nucleotides are TGTGCCAGCAGTGAAGGAATGGTGTATGGCTACACCTTC. Translated: CASSEGMVYGYTF.

In nucleotides, the CDR3 is TGTGCCTCCCTTCAGGGCAGACGAACCACTGAAGCTTTCTTT. It yields the protein CASLQGRRTTEAFF. V is TRBV19 and J is TRBJ1-1; weak D call: TRBD1 (5 bases). The ends were cut back, 11 bases at V and 4 bases at J, with 20 bases in the middle. Germline values: CDR1 LNHDA, CDR2 SQIVND (reference sequence). The CDR3 is 14 residues long.

The chain is built from TRBV12-5 and TRBJ2-3; D remains unclear. In germline, CDR1 is LGHNT, CDR2 FRNRAP. There are 14 residues in the CDR3. Trimming took 5 bases from V and 1 from J, leaving 10 bases between them. CDR3 amino acids: CASGPSTGTDTQYF. CDR3 DNA: TGTGCTAGTGGTCCGTCAACCGGCACAGATACGCAGTATTTT.